The next 19 T cell receptor beta chains were all read from a single sample in a study of cytomegalovirus exposure and HLA in healthy donors. The study ran its PCR with 60 Vbeta and 13 Jbeta primers. The data were produced by immunoSEQ multiplex PCR, yet TCRdb's version contains in-frame clones alone and is incomplete. The table lists about 100,000 clones, 76% of them singletons. Sequencing input: PBMCs. All receptors derive from a woman aged 55-70 years in good health and CMV-seropositive.

This chain links TRBV9 with TRBJ2-5; 7 bases align to TRBD1. The end of the DNA is better explained by TRBJ2-7, so the J call may be wrong. The CDR3 contains 15 residues. Looked up from germline, CDR1 is SGDLS and CDR2 is YYNGEE. The CDR3 loop reads CASSVGQASSYEQYF. The CDR3 DNA reads TGTGCCAGCAGCGTTGGACAGGCTAGCTCCTACGAGCAGTACTTC.

This chain uses TRBV5-4 with TRBJ2-1; 8 nucleotides align to TRBD2. This CDR3 has 16 residues. Germline-derived CDR1 and CDR2 are SGHNT and YYREEE (reference sequence). V dropped 0 bases and J dropped 4; count of bases not matched to a gene: 6. CDR3 protein: CASSLDATSAYNEQFF. The CDR3 DNA is TGTGCCAGCAGCTTGGATGCGACTAGCGCTTACAATGAGCAGTTCTTC.

The rearrangement joins TRBV30 to TRBJ2-7; D ambiguous. V lost 3 bases and J lost 3, with 9 bases in between. This CDR3 is built from 12 residues. Germline V CDR1 and CDR2: GTSNPN, SVGIG (reference sequence). The DNA for the CDR3 is TGTGCCTGGAGGGGCAGTCGCTACGAGCAGTACTTC. It yields the protein CAWRGSRYEQYF.

This chain links TRBV30 with TRBJ2-7; 8 bases agree with TRBD2. The J segment lost 3 bases and the V segment lost 3 bases, leaving 10 bases of the junction unmatched. This CDR3 is built from 15 residues. Germline V gene data show CDR1 as GTSNPN and CDR2 as SVGIG (reference sequence). The CDR3 here is CAWSTGRGENYEQYF. The CDR3 DNA follows: TGTGCCTGGAGCACCGGGAGGGGCGAAAACTACGAGCAGTACTTC.

This rearrangement joins TRBV5-1 to TRBJ1-2, with a tentative D call TRBD1 (6 bases). The V gene's germline CDR1 is SGHRS and CDR2 YFSETQ. The CDR3 runs to 16 residues. Deletions cut 4 bases from V and 5 bases from J, with 21 bases between. Written as DNA, the CDR3 is TGCGCCAGCAGCCCTGGCTCCAGGGGACCCATTTATGGCTACACCTTC. It codes for CASSPGSRGPIYGYTF.

CDR3 in amino acids: CASTSRYEQYF. The DNA for the CDR3 is TGTGCCAGCACTTCCCGGTATGAGCAGTACTTC. The V and J genes are TRBV28 and TRBJ2-7; unclear D gene. This CDR3 is 11 amino acids long. V was cut by 7 bases and J by 7 bases, with 11 bases left in between. Germline CDR1 reads MDHEN; CDR2 reads SYDVKM.

This clone occurred once. The chain uses TRBV5-5 and TRBJ2-1; 7 bases map to TRBD2. The germline CDR1 and CDR2 sequences are SGHKS and YYEKEE (reference sequence). The CDR3 is 15 residues long. V shed 5 bases and J 4 bases; nucleotides not matched to a gene: 9. This CDR3 is CASRARDYVYNEQFF. DNA of the CDR3: TGTGCCAGCAGGGCCCGGGACTACGTATACAATGAGCAGTTCTTC.

This sequence joins TRBV5-4 and TRBJ1-1; D gene unclear. Trimming took 2 bases from V and 5 from J, leaving 13 bases between them. Germline V CDR1 and CDR2: SGHNT, YYREEE (reference sequence). This CDR3 has 14 residues. The CDR3 loop is CASSFGIIMTEAFF. The CDR3 bases are TGTGCCAGCAGCTTCGGGATTATAATGACTGAAGCTTTCTTT.

This clone appeared a few times. CDR3 DNA sequence: TGTGCCATCAGTCGCGGAGGGAGCGCGAACTACGAGCAGTACTTC. Residues: CAISRGGSANYEQYF. V usage is TRBV10-3 and J usage is TRBJ2-7; D is perhaps TRBD2 (6 bases). Between the trimmed V and J ends, which lost 5 bases and 3 bases, there was a span of 17 bases. The length of the CDR3 is 15 residues. From germline, CDR1 is ENHRY and CDR2 SYGVKD.

This clone was detected only a few times. The chain employs TRBV2 and TRBJ1-5; D gene uncertain. Germline CDR1 is SNHLY and CDR2 is FYNNEI. The CDR3 length is 14 residues. Trimming took 5 bases from V and 4 from J, leaving 12 bases between them. CDR3 nucleotide sequence: TGTGCCAGCAGTATAGAACGGGGAAATCAGCCCCAGCATTTT. This sequence encodes CASSIERGNQPQHF. Complete variable domain (other parts from reference TRBV2 and TRBJ1-5): EPEVTQTPSHQVTQMGQEVILRCVPISNHLYFYWYRQILGQKVEFLVSFYNNEISEKSEIFDDQFSVERPDGSNFTLKIRSTKLEDSAMYFCASSIERGNQPQHFGDGTRLSIL.

The V gene is TRBV6-5, the J gene TRBJ2-3; D is perhaps TRBD2 (7 bases). Trimming took 2 bases from V and 6 from J, leaving 9 bases between them. Germline lookup yields CDR1 MNHEY and CDR2 SVGAGI. This CDR3 is 13 amino acids long. The CDR3 region is CASSYGGADTQYF. DNA for the CDR3: TGTGCCAGCAGTTACGGGGGGGCCGATACGCAGTATTTT.

The chain has TRBV28 and TRBJ2-1, with a possible D match to TRBD2 (6 bases). With 2 bases removed from V and 2 bases from J, the gap between germline ends came to 10 bases. The CDR3 has 15 residues. From germline, CDR1 is MDHEN and CDR2 SYDVKM. CDR3 amino acids: CASSLSGSAYNEQFF. The CDR3, as DNA: TGTGCCAGCAGTTTAAGCGGGTCTGCCTACAATGAGCAGTTCTTC.

This clone was seen a handful of times. The V and J genes are TRBV7-3 and TRBJ1-1; D uncertain. Germline V CDR1 and CDR2: SGHTA, FQGTGA. Trimming took 1 base from V and 0 from J, leaving 12 bases between them. The CDR3 is 16 residues long. The CDR3 reads CASSLNPDSVNTEAFF. CDR3 nucleotides: TGTGCCAGCAGCTTAAATCCCGACTCGGTGAACACTGAAGCTTTCTTT.

A word on this clone: A far larger clone is just one base off, so this is likely a read error. Other nucleotide sequences from this sample produce the same CDR3. This sequence joins TRBV30 and TRBJ1-1; unclear D gene. The CDR3 consists of 13 residues. CDR1 is GTSNPN, CDR2 SVGIG, per germline (reference sequence). As DNA, the CDR3 is TGTGCTTGGAAAGAGACTTCGAACACTGAAGCTTTCTTT. The encoded protein is CAWKETSNTEAFF. Full variable domain (outside the CDR3, taken from reference TRBV30 and TRBJ1-1): SQTIHQWPATLVQPVGSPLSLECTVEGTSNPNLYWYRQAAGRGLQLLFYSVGIGQISSEVPQNLSASRPQDRQFILSSKKLLLSDSGFYLCAWKETSNTEAFFGQGTRLTVV.

CDR3 sequence: CASSHLRGGGYTF. DNA of the CDR3: TGCGCCAGCAGTCACCTCCGGGGGGGTGGCTACACCTTC. V gene TRBV23-1 combines with J gene TRBJ1-2, with D possibly TRBD1 on 5 matching bases. TRBV23-1 is filed as an ORF, its function uncertain. V dropped 3 bases and J dropped 7 bases, with 12 bases sitting between them. The CDR3 length is 13 residues.

This sequence joins TRBV30 and TRBJ2-5, with D possibly TRBD2 on 6 matching bases. Trimming shortened V by 0 bases and J by 1 base, and 12 bases separated the two germline ends. The CDR3 length is 15 residues. Germline-derived CDR1 and CDR2 are GTSNPN and SVGIG (reference sequence). Here the CDR3 DNA reads TGTGCCTGGAGTGTACTCTGGGGGGTCCAAGAGACCCAGTACTTC. As protein: CAWSVLWGVQETQYF.

The chain has TRBV4-2 and TRBJ2-2; 11 bases match TRBD2. The J segment lost 3 bases and the V segment lost 2 bases, leaving 5 bases of the junction unmatched. This CDR3 spans 17 amino acids. The germline gives CDR1 LGHNA, CDR2 YNFKEQ. The CDR3 loop is CASSQRGTSGYTGELFF. In nucleotides, the CDR3 is TGTGCCAGCAGCCAAAGAGGGACTAGCGGTTACACCGGGGAGCTGTTTTTT.

V and J are TRBV7-3 and TRBJ2-1; 8 nucleotides align to TRBD2. This CDR3 is built from 17 residues. CDR1 SGHTA and CDR2 FQGTGA come from the germline V gene. V shed 5 bases, J shed 8 bases, and the junction held 17 bases outside the gene matches. This chain's CDR3 is CASSPRVGGTRGDEQFF. The CDR3, as DNA: TGTGCCAGCAGCCCGAGAGTGGGCGGGACTAGAGGCGATGAGCAGTTCTTC.

This chain connects TRBV30 to TRBJ1-3, with 8 bases fitting TRBD1. Germline lookup yields CDR1 GTSNPN and CDR2 SVGIG (reference sequence). This CDR3 region has 15 residues. V shed 4 bases and J 3 bases; nucleotides not matched to a gene: 8. The CDR3 is CAWTPNRGVGNTIYF. The DNA of the CDR3 is TGTGCCTGGACTCCGAACAGGGGGGTTGGAAACACCATATATTTT.